This record covers a single TCR beta chain. The data were obtained in a study of shared clonotypes between healthy human individuals. Study background: CD4 naive cells filled three plates per donor, CD4 memory three, CD8 naive two and CD8 memory one.

Donors comprised healthy HIV-negative adults lacking recent acute infections or vaccinations. Generated by immunoSEQ multiplex PCR, the TCRdb table keeps only in-frame clones and is missing some. The sample lists some 2 million clones; 90% to 95% were seen once. Sample: naive CD4+ T cells sorted from blood. Documented subset: CD45RA+ positively selected. This TCR derives from a young man in good health.

This CDR3 is CASSLLAGGPTDTQYF. As DNA, the CDR3 is TGTGCCAGCAGCTTATTAGCGGGGGGGCCGACAGATACGCAGTATTTT. The gene calls are TRBV7-6 and TRBJ2-3; 11 bases agree with TRBD2. The CDR3 has 16 residues. Germline V gives CDR1 SGHVS, CDR2 FNYEAQ. The ends lost 2 bases at V and 3 bases at J; junction bases unmatched: 4. Based on the CDR3 plus reference TRBV7-6 and TRBJ2-3, the full variable domain is GAGVSQSPRYKVTKRGQDVALRCDPISGHVSLYWYRQALGQGPEFLTYFNYEAQQDKSGLPNDRFSAERPEGSISTLTIQRTEQRDSAMYRCASSLLAGGPTDTQYFGPGTRLTVL.